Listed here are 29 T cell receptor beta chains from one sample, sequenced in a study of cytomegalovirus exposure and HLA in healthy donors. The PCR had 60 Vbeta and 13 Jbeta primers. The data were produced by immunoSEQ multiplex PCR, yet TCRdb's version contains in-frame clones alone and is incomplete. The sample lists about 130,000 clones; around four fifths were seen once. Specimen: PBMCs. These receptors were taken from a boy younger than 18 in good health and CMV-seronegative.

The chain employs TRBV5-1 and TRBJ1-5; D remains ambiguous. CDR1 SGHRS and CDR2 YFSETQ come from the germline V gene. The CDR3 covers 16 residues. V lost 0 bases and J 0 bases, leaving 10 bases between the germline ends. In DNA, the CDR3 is TGCGCCAGCAGCTTGGGAGGAGGCGCTAGCAATCAGCCCCAGCATTTT. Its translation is CASSLGGGASNQPQHF.

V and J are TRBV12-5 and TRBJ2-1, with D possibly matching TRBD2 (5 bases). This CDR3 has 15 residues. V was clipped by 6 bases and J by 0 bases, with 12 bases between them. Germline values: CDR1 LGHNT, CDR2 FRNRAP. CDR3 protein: CASGRRRSSYNEQFF. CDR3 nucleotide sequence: TGTGCTAGTGGGCGGCGGAGGAGCTCCTACAATGAGCAGTTCTTC.

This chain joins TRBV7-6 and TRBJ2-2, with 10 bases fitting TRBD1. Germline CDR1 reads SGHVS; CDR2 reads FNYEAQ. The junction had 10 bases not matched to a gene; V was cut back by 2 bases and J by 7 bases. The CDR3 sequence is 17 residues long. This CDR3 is CASSLPPGQGSGGELFF. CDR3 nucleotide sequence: TGTGCCAGCAGCTTACCACCGGGACAGGGGTCGGGCGGGGAGCTGTTTTTT.

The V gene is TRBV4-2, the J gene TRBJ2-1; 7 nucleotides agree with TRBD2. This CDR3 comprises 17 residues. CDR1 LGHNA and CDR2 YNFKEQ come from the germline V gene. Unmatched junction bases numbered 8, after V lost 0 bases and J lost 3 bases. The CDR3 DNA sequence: TGTGCCAGCAGCCAAGAGGCTTTGGGGGGGAACTACAATGAGCAGTTCTTC. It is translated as CASSQEALGGNYNEQFF.

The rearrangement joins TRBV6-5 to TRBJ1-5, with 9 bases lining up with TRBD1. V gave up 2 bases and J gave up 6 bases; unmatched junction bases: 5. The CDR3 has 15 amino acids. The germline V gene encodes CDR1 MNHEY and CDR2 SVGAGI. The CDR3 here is CASSYPGQGSQPQHF. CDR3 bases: TGTGCCAGCAGTTACCCCGGACAGGGGAGTCAGCCCCAGCATTTT.

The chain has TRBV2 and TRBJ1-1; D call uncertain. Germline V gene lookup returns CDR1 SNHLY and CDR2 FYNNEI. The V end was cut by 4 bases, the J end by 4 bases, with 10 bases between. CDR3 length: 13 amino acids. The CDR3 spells CASSVARGTEAFF. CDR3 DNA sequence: TGTGCCAGCAGTGTGGCTCGGGGCACTGAAGCTTTCTTT.

The chain's CDR3 is CASSLVRGMNTEAFF. Written as DNA, the CDR3 is TGTGCCAGCAGCTTGGTCAGGGGGATGAACACTGAAGCTTTCTTT. The chain uses TRBV5-4 and TRBJ1-1; TRBD1 matches at 7 bases. The CDR3 spans 15 residues. V gave up 0 bases and J gave up 0 bases; unmatched junction bases: 2. Germline V gene data show CDR1 as SGHNT and CDR2 as YYREEE (reference sequence).

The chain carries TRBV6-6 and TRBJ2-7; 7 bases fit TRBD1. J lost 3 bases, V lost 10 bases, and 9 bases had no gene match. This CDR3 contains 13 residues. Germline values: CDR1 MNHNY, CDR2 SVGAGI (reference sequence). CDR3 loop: CATQETGYYEQYF. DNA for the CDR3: TGTGCCACCCAAGAGACAGGGTACTACGAGCAGTACTTC.

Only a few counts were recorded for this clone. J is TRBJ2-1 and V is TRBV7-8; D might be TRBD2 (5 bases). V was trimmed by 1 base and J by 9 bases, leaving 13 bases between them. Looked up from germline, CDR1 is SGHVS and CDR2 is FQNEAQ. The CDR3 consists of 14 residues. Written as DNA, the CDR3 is TGTGCCAGCAGCTTAGTTGGGCTAGCCCCTGAGCAGTTCTTC. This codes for CASSLVGLAPEQFF.

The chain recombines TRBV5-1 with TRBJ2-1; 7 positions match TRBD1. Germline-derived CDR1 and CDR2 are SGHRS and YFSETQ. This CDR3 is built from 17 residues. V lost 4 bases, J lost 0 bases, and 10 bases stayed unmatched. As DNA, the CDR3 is TGCGCCAGCAGCCCCGACAGGGCTGGGAGCTCCTACAATGAGCAGTTCTTC. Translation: CASSPDRAGSSYNEQFF. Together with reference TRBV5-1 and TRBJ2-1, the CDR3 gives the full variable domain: KAGVTQTPRYLIKTRGQQVTLSCSPISGHRSVSWYQQTPGQGLQFLFEYFSETQRNKGNFPGRFSGRQFSNSRSEMNVSTLELGDSALYLCASSPDRAGSSYNEQFFGPGTRLTVL.

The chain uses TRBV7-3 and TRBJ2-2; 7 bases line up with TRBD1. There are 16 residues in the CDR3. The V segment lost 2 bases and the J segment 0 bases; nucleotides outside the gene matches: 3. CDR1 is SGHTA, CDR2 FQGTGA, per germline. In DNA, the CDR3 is TGTGCCAGCAGCTTAGGGCAGGGGGCGAACACCGGGGAGCTGTTTTTT. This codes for CASSLGQGANTGELFF.

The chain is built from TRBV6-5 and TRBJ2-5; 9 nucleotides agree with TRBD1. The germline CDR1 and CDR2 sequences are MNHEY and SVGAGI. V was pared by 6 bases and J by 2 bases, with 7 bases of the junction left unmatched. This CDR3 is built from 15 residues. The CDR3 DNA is TGTGCCAGCAGCCTTGGGACAGGGCCACAAGAGACCCAGTACTTC. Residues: CASSLGTGPQETQYF.

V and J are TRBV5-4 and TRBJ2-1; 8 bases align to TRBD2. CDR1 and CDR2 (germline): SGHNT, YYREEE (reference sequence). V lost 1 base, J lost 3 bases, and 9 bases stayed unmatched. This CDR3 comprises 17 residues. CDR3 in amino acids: CASSLRISAGGYNEQFF. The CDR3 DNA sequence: TGTGCCAGCAGCTTGCGGATTAGTGCGGGAGGCTACAATGAGCAGTTCTTC.

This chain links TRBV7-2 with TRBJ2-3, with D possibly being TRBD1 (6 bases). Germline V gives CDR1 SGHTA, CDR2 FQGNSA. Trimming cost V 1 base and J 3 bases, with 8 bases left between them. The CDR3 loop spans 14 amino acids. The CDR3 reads CASSLDRETDTQYF. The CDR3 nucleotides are TGTGCCAGCAGCTTAGACAGGGAGACAGATACGCAGTATTTT.

The CDR3, as DNA: TGTGCCAGCAGTGAAGCAAAGGGGCAAGGTGAAAAACTGTTTTTT. Translation gives CASSEAKGQGEKLFF. The V gene is TRBV6-1, the J gene TRBJ1-4, with D possibly TRBD1 on 5 matching bases. The V gene's germline CDR1 is MNHNS and CDR2 SASEGT. CDR3 length equals 15 residues. Deletions cut 0 bases from V and 7 bases from J, with 12 bases between.

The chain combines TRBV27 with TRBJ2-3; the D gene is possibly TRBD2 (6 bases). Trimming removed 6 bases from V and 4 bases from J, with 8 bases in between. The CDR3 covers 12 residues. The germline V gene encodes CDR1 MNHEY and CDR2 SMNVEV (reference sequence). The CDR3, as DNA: TGTGCCAGCAGACGGGAGTCAGATACGCAGTATTTT. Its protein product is CASRRESDTQYF.

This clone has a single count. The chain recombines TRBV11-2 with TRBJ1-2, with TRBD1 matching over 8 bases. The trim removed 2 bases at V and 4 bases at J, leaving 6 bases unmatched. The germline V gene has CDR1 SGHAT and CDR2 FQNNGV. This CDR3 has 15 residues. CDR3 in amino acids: CASSLSPTGGYGYTF. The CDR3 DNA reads TGTGCCAGCAGCTTATCCCCCACAGGGGGCTATGGCTACACCTTC. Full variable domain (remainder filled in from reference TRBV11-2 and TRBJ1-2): EAGVAQSPRYKIIEKRQSVAFWCNPISGHATLYWYQQILGQGPKLLIQFQNNGVVDDSQLPKDRFSAERLKGVDSTLKIQPAKLEDSAVYLCASSLSPTGGYGYTFGSGTRLTVV.

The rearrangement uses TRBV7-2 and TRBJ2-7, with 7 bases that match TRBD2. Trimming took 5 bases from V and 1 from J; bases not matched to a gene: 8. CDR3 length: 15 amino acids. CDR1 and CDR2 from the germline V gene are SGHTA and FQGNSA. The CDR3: CASSHTGGGSYEQYF. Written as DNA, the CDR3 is TGTGCCAGCAGCCATACGGGCGGGGGATCCTACGAGCAGTACTTC.

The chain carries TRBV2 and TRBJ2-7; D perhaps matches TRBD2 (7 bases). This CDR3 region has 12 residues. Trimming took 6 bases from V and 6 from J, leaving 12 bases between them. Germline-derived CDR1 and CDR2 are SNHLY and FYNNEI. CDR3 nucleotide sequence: TGTGCCAGCAGCATAGGGGGGGCCGAGCAGTACTTC. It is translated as CASSIGGAEQYF.

The CDR3 here is CASSGWPGAEAFF. CDR3 sequence (DNA): TGTGCCAGCAGTGGTTGGCCGGGGGCTGAAGCTTTCTTT. J is TRBJ1-1 and V is TRBV2, with D tentatively TRBD1 (5 bases). The CDR3 sequence is 13 residues long. Germline V gene sequence: CDR1 SNHLY, CDR2 FYNNEI. V was pared by 4 bases and J by 6 bases, with 12 bases between. The complete variable domain, with remaining parts taken from reference TRBV2 and TRBJ1-1, reads EPEVTQTPSHQVTQMGQEVILRCVPISNHLYFYWYRQILGQKVEFLVSFYNNEISEKSEIFDDQFSVERPDGSNFTLKIRSTKLEDSAMYFCASSGWPGAEAFFGQGTRLTVV.

The CDR3 DNA reads as TGTGCCAGCAGCGTTACAGGGGCGGTCCAAGAGACCCAGTACTTC. It specifies CASSVTGAVQETQYF. The genes are TRBV7-2 and TRBJ2-5, with 7 bases lining up with TRBD1. This CDR3 has 15 residues. V was clipped by 5 bases and J by 1 base; unmatched bases: 7. Germline V gene sequence: CDR1 SGHTA, CDR2 FQGNSA.

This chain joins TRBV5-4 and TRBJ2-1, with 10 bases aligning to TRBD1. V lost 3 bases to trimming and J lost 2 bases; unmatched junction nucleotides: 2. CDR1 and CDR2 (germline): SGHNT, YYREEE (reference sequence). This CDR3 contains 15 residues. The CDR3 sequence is CASSSGTGAYNEQFF. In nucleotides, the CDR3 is TGTGCCAGCAGCTCCGGGACAGGGGCCTACAATGAGCAGTTCTTC.

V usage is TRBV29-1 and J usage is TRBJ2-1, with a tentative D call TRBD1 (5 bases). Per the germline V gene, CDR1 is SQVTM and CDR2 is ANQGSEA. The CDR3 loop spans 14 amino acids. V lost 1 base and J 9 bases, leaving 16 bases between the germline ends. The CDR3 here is CSVEGARGQSEQFF. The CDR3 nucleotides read TGCAGCGTTGAAGGCGCTAGGGGTCAATCTGAGCAGTTCTTC.

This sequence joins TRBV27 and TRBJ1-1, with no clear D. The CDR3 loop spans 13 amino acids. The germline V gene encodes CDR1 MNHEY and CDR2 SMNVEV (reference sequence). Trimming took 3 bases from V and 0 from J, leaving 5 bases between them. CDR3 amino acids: CASSFNLNTEAFF. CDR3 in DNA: TGTGCCAGCAGTTTCAACTTGAACACTGAAGCTTTCTTT.

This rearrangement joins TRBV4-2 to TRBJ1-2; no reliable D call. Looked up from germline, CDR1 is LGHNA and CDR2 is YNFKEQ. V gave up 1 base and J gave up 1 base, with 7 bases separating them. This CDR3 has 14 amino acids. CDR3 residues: CASSQGVVNYGYTF. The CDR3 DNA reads TGTGCCAGCAGCCAAGGTGTAGTTAACTATGGCTACACCTTC.

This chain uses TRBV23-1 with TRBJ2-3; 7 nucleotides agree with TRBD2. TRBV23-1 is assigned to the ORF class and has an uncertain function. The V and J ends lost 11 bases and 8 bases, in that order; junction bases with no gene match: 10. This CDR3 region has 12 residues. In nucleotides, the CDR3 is TGCGCCCCGGGGGGAGTCTGGGGTACGCAGTATTTT. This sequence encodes CAPGGVWGTQYF.

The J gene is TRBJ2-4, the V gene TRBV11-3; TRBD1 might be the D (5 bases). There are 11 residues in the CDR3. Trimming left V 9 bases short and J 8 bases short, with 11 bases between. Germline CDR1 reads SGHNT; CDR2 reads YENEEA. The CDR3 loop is CASGHGDIQYF. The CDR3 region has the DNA TGTGCCAGTGGACATGGCGACATTCAGTACTTC.

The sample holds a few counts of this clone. The CDR3 nucleotides are TGTGCCAGCAGCTCACTACACGTAACAGGGTCTCGAGGCGAGCAGTACTTC. Protein: CASSSLHVTGSRGEQYF. The genes are TRBV11-2 and TRBJ2-7; possible D gene TRBD1, 6 bases. Trimming stripped 4 bases from V and 6 bases from J, with 25 bases between. The CDR3 is made up of 17 amino acids. Germline V gene data show CDR1 as SGHAT and CDR2 as FQNNGV.

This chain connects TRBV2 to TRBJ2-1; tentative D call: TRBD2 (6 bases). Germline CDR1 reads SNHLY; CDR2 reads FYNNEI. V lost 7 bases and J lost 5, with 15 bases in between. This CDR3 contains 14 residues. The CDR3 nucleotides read TGTGCCAGCAACTATTTGCGGGGTGACAATGAGCAGTTCTTC. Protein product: CASNYLRGDNEQFF.